This T cell receptor (beta chain) emerged from a study of shared clonotypes between healthy human individuals (TCRdb year 2020). For the wider study: A few men and a couple of women, aged 18 to 49 years, made up the cohort. To estimate repertoire size and how much clonotype sharing occurs between individuals, the study deeply sequenced the blood TCR repertoires of several healthy adults. To increase sequencing depth and limit assay-specific biases, different laboratories used diverse techniques to prepare libraries and sequence TCR repertoires. Per donor, leukapheresis produced somewhere between about 0.94 and 9.5 billion PBMCs.

TCR CDR3 regions were amplified from genomic DNA by multiplex PCR using the deep immunoSEQ assay. Genomic DNA extracted from each cell subset was distributed evenly over all wells of several immunoSEQ 96-well plates, and each plate served as one replicate. For unsorted PBMC, each replicate PCR was loaded with approximately 320 ng genomic DNA, equivalent to about 30,000 T cell genomes. Ten immunoSEQ deep assay plates were used to sequence the unsorted PBMC genomic DNA. Purified libraries were measured with a Qubit 3.0 fluorometer, size-checked on a Bioanalyzer 2100, and measured again with the KAPA Library Quantification kit. A separate single-read 150-cycle Illumina NextSeq 550 flow cell was used to sequence each immunoSEQ 96-well plate. Per the authors' processing: Because the immunoSEQ output included only junctional sequences and no quality scores, the filtering could not be the same as the filtering used for full-length reads. To assign V/J genes and CDR3, sequences were annotated using PyIR, a Python wrapper for IgBLAST v1.9, with IMGT germline references. Reads were filtered out if the reads had weak V/J assignments (E-value above 1e-6), no CDR3, stop codons, out-of-frame junctions, or ambiguous translated residues. V3J clonotypes were defined as sequences sharing the same inferred V gene, J gene, and CDR3 amino acid sequence. Percentage overlap between repertoires was computed as shared unique clonotypes divided by the size of the smaller repertoire. Repertoire richness was assessed with RTK rarefaction, the Chao1 estimator, and Recon v2.1 estimates of unobserved clonotypes. This immuneACCESS table, as held by TCRdb, lists in-frame sequences with V and J called but not all clones. Of the missing ones, under half trace to an unresolved V gene in checked studies; the others have no known cause. V and J calls and clone size are given by that table; D and trimming were obtained from the DNA. The sample contains some 490,000 clones, 81% of them found a single time. The top ten constitute roughly 13% of the sample.

Healthy HIV-negative adults with no recently reported acute infections or vaccinations were included as donors. Only Caucasian adults living in Nashville, Tennessee, USA were represented among the donors. For unsorted samples, about 90 million PBMCs were counted and genomic DNA was extracted with the QIAamp DNA Blood Mini kit. After blood collection by leukapheresis, PBMCs were isolated using Ficoll-Histopaque density gradient centrifugation and then cryopreserved in the vapor phase of liquid nitrogen. The V and J ends are trimmed by 0 bases and 4 bases, leaving 9 bases between them. From the cysteine through the phenylalanine, the CDR3 covers 14 amino acids. Kept here is only the CDR3 DNA, which spans 42 bases and is read in frame from base 1. In the germline V gene, CDR1 corresponds to SGDLS and CDR2 to YYNGEE. This clone was seen a single time. Its antigen is unknown. No base-level quality is on record; no much larger clone is a single base apart.

Results and caveats for the whole study, not just this receptor: The genetic and exposure-history diversity represented was limited by the small number of donors. Sampling was restricted to blood, and TCR repertoires in tissues likely differ from the TCR repertoires found in blood. Based on pairwise subsampling, the degree of clonotype sharing among donors was expected to be affected by sequencing depth.

The sample comprised PBMCs. The receptor comes from a woman aged 40 to 50 in good health. Some clones in this sample may be carry-over from other donors' samples. The V and J genes are TRBV9 and TRBJ2-3, with the D gene uncertain. The nucleotide sequence reads TGTGCCAGCAGCGTAGGGGCTTATGCAGATACGCAGTATTTT. It encodes CASSVGAYADTQYF.